The 5 T cell receptor beta chains given below trace back to one sample, sequenced in a study of T cell repertoires in cytomegalovirus infection. Each CDR3 protein gets one entry after TCRdb re-called the reads with MiXCR. The sample lists around 170,000 distinct CDR3 sequences, 15% to 20% occurring once. Sequenced input: CD8+ T cells from PBMCs. These receptors were taken from a human donor in good health (CMV status not recorded). Some clones in this sample may be carry-over from other donors' samples.

V usage is TRBV7-2 and J usage is TRBJ2-1, with TRBD1 as a possible D gene (6 bases). The V and J ends lost 5 bases and 7 bases respectively, with 18 bases between them. This CDR3 is 15 amino acids long. Germline V gives CDR1 SGHTA, CDR2 FQGNSA. The chain's CDR3 is CASSPSGQSRNEQFF. The DNA for the CDR3 is TGTGCCAGCAGCCCAAGTGGACAGTCGAGAAATGAGCAGTTCTTC.

The V call is TRBV6-2 or TRBV6-3, the J call TRBJ2-1; no clear D gene. Germline CDR1 and CDR2: MNHEY and SVGEGT. CDR3 length equals 11 residues. Trimming shortened V by 2 bases and J by 10 bases, and 6 bases separated the two germline ends. The CDR3 reads CASSYSKEQFF. Written as DNA, the CDR3 is TGTGCCAGCAGTTACAGTAAGGAGCAGTTCTTC.

V gene TRBV6-2 or TRBV6-3 combines with J gene TRBJ2-3; 8 nucleotides match TRBD2. This CDR3 is built from 15 residues. Germline CDR1 and CDR2: MNHEY and SVGEGT. Germline trimming cut 2 bases from V and 1 base from J; bases unmatched to any gene: 2. This CDR3 is CASSYSGGRTDTQYF. In DNA form, the CDR3 reads TGTGCCAGCAGTTACAGCGGGGGCCGCACAGATACGCAGTATTTT.

This rearrangement joins TRBV7-9 to TRBJ2-5, with D perhaps assigned TRBD1 or TRBD2 (6 bases each). The CDR3 loop spans 15 amino acids. The V gene lost 5 bases and the J gene lost 5 bases, with 18 bases spanning the gap. In germline, CDR1 is SEHNR, CDR2 FQNEAQ (reference sequence). DNA of the CDR3: TGTGCCAGCAGCCCCGCAAGGGGGGCCTTGGAGACCCAGTACTTC. Translation: CASSPARGALETQYF.

The gene calls are TRBV7-6 and TRBJ2-1; TRBD2 matches at 7 bases. The V segment lost 1 base and the J segment 8 bases; nucleotides outside the gene matches: 5. The germline V gene has CDR1 SGHVS and CDR2 FNYEAQ. CDR3 size: 14 residues. CDR3 DNA sequence: TGTGCCAGCAGCTTAGGCCGGGAGGTGTATGAGCAGTTCTTC. Encoded protein: CASSLGREVYEQFF.